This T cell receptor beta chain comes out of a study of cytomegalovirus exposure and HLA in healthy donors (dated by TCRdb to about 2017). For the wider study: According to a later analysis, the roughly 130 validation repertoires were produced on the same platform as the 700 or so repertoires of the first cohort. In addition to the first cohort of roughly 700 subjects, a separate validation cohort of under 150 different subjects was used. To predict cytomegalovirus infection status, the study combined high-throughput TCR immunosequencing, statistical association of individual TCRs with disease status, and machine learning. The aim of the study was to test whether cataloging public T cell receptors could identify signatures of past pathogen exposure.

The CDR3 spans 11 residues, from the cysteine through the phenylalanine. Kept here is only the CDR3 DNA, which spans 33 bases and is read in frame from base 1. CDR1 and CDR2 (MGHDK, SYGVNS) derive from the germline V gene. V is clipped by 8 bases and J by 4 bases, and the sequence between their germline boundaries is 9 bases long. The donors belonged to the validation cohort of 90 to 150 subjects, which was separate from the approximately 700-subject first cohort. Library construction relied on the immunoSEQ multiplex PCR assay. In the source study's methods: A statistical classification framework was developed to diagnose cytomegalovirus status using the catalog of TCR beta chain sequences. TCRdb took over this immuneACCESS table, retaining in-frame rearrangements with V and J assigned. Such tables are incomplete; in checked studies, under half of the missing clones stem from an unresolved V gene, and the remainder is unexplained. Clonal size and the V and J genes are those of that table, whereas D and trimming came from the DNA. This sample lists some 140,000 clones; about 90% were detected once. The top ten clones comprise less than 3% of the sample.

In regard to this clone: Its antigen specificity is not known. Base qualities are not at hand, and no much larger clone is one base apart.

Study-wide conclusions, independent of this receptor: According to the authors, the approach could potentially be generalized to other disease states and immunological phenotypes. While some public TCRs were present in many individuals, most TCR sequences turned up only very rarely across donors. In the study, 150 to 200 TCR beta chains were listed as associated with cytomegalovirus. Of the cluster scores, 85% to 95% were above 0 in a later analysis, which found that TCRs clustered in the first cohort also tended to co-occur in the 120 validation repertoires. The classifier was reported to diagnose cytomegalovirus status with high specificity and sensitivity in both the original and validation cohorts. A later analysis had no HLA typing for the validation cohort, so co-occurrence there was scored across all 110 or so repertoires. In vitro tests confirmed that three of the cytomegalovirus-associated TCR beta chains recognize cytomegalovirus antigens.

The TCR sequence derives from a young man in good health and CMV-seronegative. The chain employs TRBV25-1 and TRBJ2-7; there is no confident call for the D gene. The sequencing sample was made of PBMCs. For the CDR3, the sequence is CASSIQYEQYF. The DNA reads TGTGCCAGCTCCATCCAGTACGAGCAGTACTTC.